This paragraph reports one T cell receptor beta chain. Its antigen remains unknown. The same CDR3 also results from other DNA sequences found in this sample. The data originate from a study of shared clonotypes between healthy human individuals. Study information: Per donor, three plates held CD4 naive cells, three held CD4 memory, two held CD8 naive and one held CD8 memory. Overall study results and limits: In general, naive subsets displayed greater estimated richness than memory subsets did.

Sequencing used immunoSEQ multiplex PCR; TCRdb keeps in-frame clones, though not all of them. Of 2 million to 2.5 million clones in the sample, under 97% were seen once. The donors were all Caucasian adults (living in Nashville, Tennessee). CD4+ cell separation produced CD45RA+ naive and CD45RA-negative memory subsets. The germline V gene has CDR1 KGHSH and CDR2 LQKENI. Losses at the gene ends were 6 bases for V and 0 bases for J; bases not matched to a gene: 2. This CDR3 is 15 amino acids long. The chain employs TRBV18 and TRBJ2-2, with 9 bases that match TRBD1. Specimen: naive CD4+ T cells sorted from blood. Subset here: CD45RA+ positively selected. The origin of this receptor is a man aged 18 to 29 in good health. CDR3 bases: TGTGCCAGCTCCCGACAGGGGGCGAACACCGGGGAGCTGTTTTTT. This encodes CASSRQGANTGELFF.